Listed here are 2 T cell receptor beta chains from one sample, sequenced in a study of blood T cell repertoires in COVID-19. Here immunoSEQ multiplex PCR was the method, and the copy in TCRdb shows in-frame clones only, minus some. This repertoire shows about 200,000 clones, almost 90% found once; its top ten account for about 1.7%. Source material: peripheral blood. These receptors all stem from a man younger than 30 with active or convalescent COVID-19.

This clone came up a few times. V is TRBV2 and J is TRBJ1-1, with D perhaps TRBD1 (5 bases). The germline gives CDR1 SNHLY, CDR2 FYNNEI. The V end lost 0 bases, the J end lost 0 bases, and 17 bases lay between the germline ends. The CDR3 has 18 residues. Here the CDR3 reads CASSEAGGDGGMNTEAFF. The DNA for the CDR3 is TGTGCCAGCAGTGAAGCGGGCGGGGACGGAGGGATGAACACTGAAGCTTTCTTT.

The V gene is TRBV5-1, the J gene TRBJ2-1; 8 nucleotides agree with TRBD2. The CDR3 has 15 residues. The J segment lost 9 bases and the V segment lost 0 bases, leaving 8 bases of the junction unmatched. Germline CDR1 reads SGHRS; CDR2 reads YFSETQ. The CDR3, as DNA: TGCGCCAGCAGCTTGGGGACTAGCCGTTCCAGTGAGCAGTTCTTC. It yields the protein CASSLGTSRSSEQFF.